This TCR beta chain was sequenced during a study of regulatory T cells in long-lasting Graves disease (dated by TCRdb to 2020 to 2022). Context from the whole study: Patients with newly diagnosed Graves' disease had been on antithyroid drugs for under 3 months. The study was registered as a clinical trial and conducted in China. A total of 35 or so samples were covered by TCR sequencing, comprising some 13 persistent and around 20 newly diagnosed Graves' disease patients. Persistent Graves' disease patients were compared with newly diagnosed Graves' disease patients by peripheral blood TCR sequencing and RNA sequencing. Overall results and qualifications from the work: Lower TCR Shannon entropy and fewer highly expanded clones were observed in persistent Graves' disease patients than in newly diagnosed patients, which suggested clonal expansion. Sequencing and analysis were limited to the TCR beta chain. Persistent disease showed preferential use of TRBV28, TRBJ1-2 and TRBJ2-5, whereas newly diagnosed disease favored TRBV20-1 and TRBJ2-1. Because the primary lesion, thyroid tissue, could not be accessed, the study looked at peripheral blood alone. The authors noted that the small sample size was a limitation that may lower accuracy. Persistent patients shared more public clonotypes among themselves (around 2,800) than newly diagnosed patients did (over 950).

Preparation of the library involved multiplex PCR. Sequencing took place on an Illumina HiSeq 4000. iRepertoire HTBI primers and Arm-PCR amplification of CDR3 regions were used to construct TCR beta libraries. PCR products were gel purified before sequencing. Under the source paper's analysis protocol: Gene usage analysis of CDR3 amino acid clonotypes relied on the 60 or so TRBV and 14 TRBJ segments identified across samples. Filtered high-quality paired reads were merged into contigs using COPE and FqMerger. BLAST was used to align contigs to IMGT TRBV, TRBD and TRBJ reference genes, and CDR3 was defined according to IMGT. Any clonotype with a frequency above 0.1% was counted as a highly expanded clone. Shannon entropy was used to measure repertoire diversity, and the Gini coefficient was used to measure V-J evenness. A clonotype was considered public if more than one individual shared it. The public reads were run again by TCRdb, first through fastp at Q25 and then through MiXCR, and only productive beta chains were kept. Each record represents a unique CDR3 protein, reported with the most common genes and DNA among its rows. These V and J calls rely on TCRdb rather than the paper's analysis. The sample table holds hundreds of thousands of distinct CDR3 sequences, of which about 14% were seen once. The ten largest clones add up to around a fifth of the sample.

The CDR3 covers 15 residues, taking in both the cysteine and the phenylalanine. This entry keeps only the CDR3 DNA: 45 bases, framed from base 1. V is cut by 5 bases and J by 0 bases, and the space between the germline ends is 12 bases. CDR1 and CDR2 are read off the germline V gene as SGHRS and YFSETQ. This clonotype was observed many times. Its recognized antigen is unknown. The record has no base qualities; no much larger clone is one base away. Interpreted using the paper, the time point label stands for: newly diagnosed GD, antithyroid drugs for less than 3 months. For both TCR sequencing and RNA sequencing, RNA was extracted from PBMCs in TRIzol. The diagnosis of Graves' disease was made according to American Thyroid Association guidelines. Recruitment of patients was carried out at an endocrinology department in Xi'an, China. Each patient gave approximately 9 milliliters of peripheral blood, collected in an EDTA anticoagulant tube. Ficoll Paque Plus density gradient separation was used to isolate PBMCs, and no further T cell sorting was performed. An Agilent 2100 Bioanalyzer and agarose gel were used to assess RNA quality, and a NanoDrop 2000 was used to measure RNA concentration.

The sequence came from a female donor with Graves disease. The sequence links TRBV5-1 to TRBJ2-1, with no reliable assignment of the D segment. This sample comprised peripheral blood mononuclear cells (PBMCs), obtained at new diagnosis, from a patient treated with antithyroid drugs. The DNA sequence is TGCGCCAGCAGGTGGGCGATTAGCTCCTACAATGAGCAGTTCTTC. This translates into CASRWAISSYNEQFF.